The 21 T cell receptor beta chains below all came from one sample that was sequenced in a study of T cells in Graves' hyperthyroidism and ophthalmopathy. Researchers amplified the TCR beta CDR3 regions from RNA transcripts. TCR CDR3 underwent first-round RT-PCR with the HTBI primer set. A single record per CDR3 protein comes from TCRdb applying MiXCR to the multiplex PCR reads. This sample has about 53,000 distinct CDR3 sequences; about 50% occur once, and the top ten carry over 10%. Sequencing was performed on blood. These receptors were taken from a woman aged 30 to 39 with Graves' ophthalmopathy.

With respect to this clonotype: At one end the junction does not follow the germline gene, possibly because of a read error. DNA for the CDR3: TGTGACAGCAGAAATAGCGGTGAGGGGGCAGATACGCAGTATTTT. Protein sequence: CDSRNSGEGADTQYF. The rearrangement links TRBV2 to TRBJ2-3; the D gene could be TRBD1 or TRBD2 (6 bases each). Germline CDR1 and CDR2: SNHLY and FYNNEI. This CDR3 is built from 15 residues.

In this sample, this clonotype is medium-sized. This chain joins TRBV7-9 and TRBJ2-7; possibly TRBD2 for D (6 bases). This CDR3 is 13 amino acids long. Germline V gene lookup returns CDR1 SEHNR and CDR2 FQNEAQ (reference sequence). V lost 6 bases to trimming and J lost 2 bases, with 11 bases between them. CDR3 sequence reads: CASSRREAYEQYF. Here the CDR3 DNA reads TGTGCCAGCAGTCGGCGGGAAGCCTACGAGCAGTACTTC.

This clonotype appeared many times. V is TRBV5-8 and J is TRBJ2-7; 8 bases line up with TRBD2. This CDR3 region has 15 residues. CDR1 SGHTS and CDR2 YDEGEE come from the germline V gene. V lost 4 bases, J lost 3 bases, and 9 bases stayed unmatched. The CDR3 coding sequence is TGTGCCAGCAGCCTCATAGGGACTAGTTACTACGAGCAGTACTTC. As protein: CASSLIGTSYYEQYF.

Ten or more counts support this clonotype. In DNA form, the CDR3 reads TGTGCCAGCAGGCTTACAACAGGGTGGGACACTGAAGCTTTCTTT. Translating gives CASRLTTGWDTEAFF. The chain joins TRBV7-6 to TRBJ1-1; weak D call: TRBD1 (6 bases). The CDR3 runs 15 residues. The V gene's germline CDR1 is SGHVS and CDR2 FNYEAQ. The germline V and J ends were trimmed by 6 bases and 3 bases, with 17 bases remaining between them.

This clonotype was recorded many times. This sequence joins TRBV28 and TRBJ1-2; perhaps TRBD1 as D (6 bases). Germline values: CDR1 MDHEN, CDR2 SYDVKM. This CDR3 has 15 amino acids. Deletions cut 4 bases from V and 5 bases from J, with 17 bases between. The DNA for the CDR3 is TGTGCCAGCAGTTCGACCGGACAGATACCTTATGGCTACACCTTC. This codes for CASSSTGQIPYGYTF.

This clonotype has only one observation. The chain couples TRBV29-1 to TRBJ1-1; weak D call: TRBD1 (5 bases). Trimming took 3 bases from V and 0 from J, leaving 8 bases between them. Germline V gene lookup returns CDR1 SQVTM and CDR2 ANQGSEA. The CDR3 has 13 amino acids. The DNA for the CDR3 is TGCAGCGTTGAGCTGACAGTGAACACTGAAGCTTTCTTT. The encoded protein is CSVELTVNTEAFF.

The chain employs TRBV27 and TRBJ2-7, with D unresolved. The CDR3 spans 14 residues. Germline V gene lookup returns CDR1 MNHEY and CDR2 SMNVEV (reference sequence). Trimming took 6 bases from V and 2 from J, leaving 14 bases between them. The CDR3 bases are TGTGCCAGCAGATTACAGATGAGCGCCTACGAGCAGTACTTC. This encodes CASRLQMSAYEQYF.

At least ten counts were recorded for this clonotype. This rearrangement joins TRBV6-1 to TRBJ1-1, with TRBD1 matching 9 bases. V dropped 6 bases and J dropped 2; count of bases not matched to a gene: 7. The CDR3 is 15 amino acids. Germline-derived CDR1 and CDR2 are MNHNS and SASEGT. The CDR3 nucleotides read TGTGCCAGCAGGGACAGGGGTCAATCTAACACTGAAGCTTTCTTT. Translated, it gives CASRDRGQSNTEAFF.

The chain links TRBV20-1 to TRBJ1-2; 8 bases align to TRBD1. The CDR3 runs 10 residues. Trimming cost V 5 bases and J 12 bases; bases outside gene matches: 5. Germline lookup yields CDR1 DFQATT and CDR2 SNEGSKA (reference sequence). The CDR3 sequence: CSAADRGHTF. CDR3 sequence (DNA): TGCAGTGCTGCAGACAGGGGCCACACCTTC.

This clonotype appeared many times. V gene TRBV28 combines with J gene TRBJ1-5, with a tentative D call TRBD1 (6 bases). CDR3 length: 14 residues. Trimming removed 5 bases from V and 4 bases from J, with 12 bases in between. Germline V lookup: CDR1 MDHEN, CDR2 SYDVKM. Written as DNA, the CDR3 is TGTGCCAGCAGTGAGGGGACATCGAATCAGCCCCAGCATTTT. It encodes CASSEGTSNQPQHF.

This clonotype was seen more than once but under ten times. A much larger clone is a single base away; this may be a read error. Since the CDR3 does not end with the conserved phenylalanine or tryptophan, this likely comes from a read error. This sequence joins TRBV27 and TRBJ1-2, with TRBD1 as a possible D gene (5 bases). The CDR3 contains 14 residues. In germline, CDR1 is MNHEY, CDR2 SMNVEV (reference sequence). Trimming stripped 2 bases from V and 6 bases from J, with 13 bases between. CDR3 in amino acids: CASSLLAGSDGYTS. The CDR3 bases are TGTGCCAGCAGTTTACTTGCAGGGTCGGATGGCTACACCTCC.

This chain connects TRBV27 to TRBJ1-1, with unresolved D. The CDR3 sequence is 13 residues long. The germline V gene has CDR1 MNHEY and CDR2 SMNVEV (reference sequence). V dropped 3 bases and J dropped 0 bases, with 5 bases sitting between them. CDR3 nucleotides: TGTGCCAGCAGTTTTTTAATGAACACTGAAGCTTTCTTT. Protein sequence: CASSFLMNTEAFF.

At least ten counts were recorded for this clonotype. The chain joins TRBV7-8 to TRBJ1-1; 7 bases match TRBD1. CDR1 is SGHVS, CDR2 FQNEAQ, per germline. The V segment lost 4 bases and the J segment 1 base; nucleotides outside the gene matches: 3. The CDR3 runs 14 residues. The CDR3 DNA is TGTGCCAGCAGCTCCTACAGGGGGAACACTGAAGCTTTCTTT. It codes for CASSSYRGNTEAFF.

The sample holds many counts of this clonotype. The chain joins TRBV9 to TRBJ2-1, with 10 bases lining up with TRBD1. The CDR3 length is 15 residues. V gave up 3 bases and J gave up 9 bases; unmatched junction bases: 9. Germline V gene sequence: CDR1 SGDLS, CDR2 YYNGEE. CDR3 in amino acids: CASSASTGGFGEQFF. CDR3 DNA: TGTGCCAGCAGCGCCTCGACAGGGGGCTTCGGTGAGCAGTTCTTC.

This sequence joins TRBV12-3 or TRBV12-4 and TRBJ2-6; no clear D. V lost 6 bases and J lost 1, with 7 bases in between. The CDR3 spans 14 residues. CDR3 coding DNA: TGTGCCAGCAGCCGTGGATCTGGGGCCAACGTCCTGACTTTC. It encodes CASSRGSGANVLTF.

The chain is built from TRBV20-1 and TRBJ1-5; D gene unclear. Germline values: CDR1 DFQATT, CDR2 SNEGSKA (reference sequence). CDR3 length equals 15 residues. Deletions cut 3 bases from V and 3 bases from J, with 15 bases between. The CDR3 DNA sequence: TGCAGTGCTAGCTCTGGGATACGGGTCAATCAGCCCCAGCATTTT. It encodes CSASSGIRVNQPQHF.

Only one count was recorded for this clonotype. A read error may account for a junction end that differs from germline. This chain joins TRBV5-1 and TRBJ1-1, with TRBD1 as a possible D gene (5 bases). This CDR3 has 13 residues. Looked up from germline, CDR1 is SGHRS and CDR2 is YFSETQ. CDR3 DNA: TGCGCCAGCGGCTTAGGGACGAACACTGGAGCTTTCTTT. Protein: CASGLGTNTGAFF.

This clonotype was counted at least ten times. V is TRBV2 and J is TRBJ2-1; D possibly corresponds to TRBD2 (7 bases). Per germline, CDR1 SNHLY and CDR2 FYNNEI. CDR3 length equals 16 residues. With 6 bases removed from V and 0 bases from J, the gap between germline ends came to 15 bases. The CDR3 sequence is CASRMRGGGSYNEQFF. DNA of the CDR3: TGTGCCAGCAGAATGAGGGGAGGGGGCTCCTACAATGAGCAGTTCTTC.

This clonotype has at least ten counts. The chain couples TRBV4-1 to TRBJ2-7; 9 nucleotides align to TRBD1. V lost 0 bases, J lost 5 bases, and 8 bases stayed unmatched. The CDR3 extends over 16 amino acids. The germline V gene encodes CDR1 MGHRA and CDR2 YSYEKL. The CDR3 loop reads CASSQDVGQGFHEQYF. The CDR3 DNA reads as TGCGCCAGCAGCCAAGATGTGGGACAGGGTTTCCACGAGCAGTACTTC.

In regard to this clonotype: One junction end does not reproduce the germline sequence, and a read error may be involved. The chain employs TRBV19 and TRBJ1-1, with 7 bases aligning to TRBD1. Germline assignment: CDR1 LNHDA and CDR2 SQIVND (reference sequence). CDR3 size: 14 residues. In nucleotides, the CDR3 is TGTGCCAGTAGTCGTCCAGGGGGAAACACGGAAGCTTTCTTT. Translation gives CASSRPGGNTEAFF.

There are many counts of this clonotype. The rearrangement uses TRBV6-6 and TRBJ1-1; D is undetermined. The ends were cut back, 5 bases at V and 0 bases at J, with 10 bases in the middle. The CDR3 length is 14 residues. CDR1 MNHNY and CDR2 SVGAGI come from the germline V gene (reference sequence). The CDR3 DNA follows: TGTGCCAGCAGTCAAAAATCCATGAACACTGAAGCTTTCTTT. It translates to CASSQKSMNTEAFF.